These T cell receptor beta chains were read from a single sample in a study of blood T cell repertoires in COVID-19. Sequenced by immunoSEQ multiplex PCR; TCRdb stores in-frame clones only, minus some. The table includes 130,000 or so clones, roughly 83% detected once. The specimen was peripheral blood. The receptors originated from a woman aged 80 or older with acute or convalescent COVID-19. Each CDR3 is given with its conserved first and last residue. A D gene is named only where the DNA matches it firmly. Rows give clone size only sometimes, using once, few, many, or a class for an expanded clone.

CDR3aa: CASSLAGVSNQPQHF
CDR3nt: TGTGCCAGCAGCTTGGCAGGGGTTAGCAATCAGCCCCAGCATTTT
abundance: -
j_gene: TRBJ1-5
d_gene: -
v_gene: TRBV5-6

CDR3aa: CASSSDRIGYTF
CDR3nt: TGTGCCAGCAGCTCCGACAGAATTGGCTACACCTTC
abundance: -
j_gene: TRBJ1-2
d_gene: -
v_gene: TRBV5-4

CDR3aa: CASSLDGQGRANNSPLHF
CDR3nt: TGTGCCAGCAGCTTAGACGGACAGGGGAGAGCAAATAATTCACCCCTCCACTTT
abundance: -
j_gene: TRBJ1-6
d_gene: TRBD1
v_gene: TRBV7-2

CDR3aa: CASSIGWQEYPVSTEAFF
CDR3nt: TGTGCCAGTAGTATAGGCTGGCAGGAATACCCCGTATCCACTGAAGCTTTCTTT
abundance: -
j_gene: TRBJ1-1
d_gene: -
v_gene: TRBV19

CDR3aa: CASSLQGPTNPYEQYF
CDR3nt: TGTGCCAGCAGCTTACAGGGCCCGACCAACCCCTACGAGCAGTACTTC
abundance: -
j_gene: TRBJ2-7
d_gene: -
v_gene: TRBV7-2

CDR3aa: CASSRGNQPQHF
CDR3nt: TGTGCCAGCTCTCGGGGGAATCAGCCCCAGCATTTT
abundance: few
j_gene: TRBJ1-5
d_gene: -
v_gene: TRBV27

CDR3aa: CASSRVSRTGSNEQFF
CDR3nt: TGCGCCAGCAGCCGAGTCTCTCGGACAGGGAGCAATGAGCAGTTCTTC
abundance: -
j_gene: TRBJ2-1
d_gene: TRBD1
v_gene: TRBV4-1

CDR3aa: CASSSTGKGETQYF
CDR3nt: TGTGCCAGCAGTTCGACAGGGAAGGGGGAGACCCAGTACTTC
abundance: -
j_gene: TRBJ2-5
d_gene: TRBD1
v_gene: TRBV6-5

CDR3aa: CASSYSGTGGNYEQYF
CDR3nt: TGTGCCAGCAGTTACTCGGGGACAGGGGGCAACTACGAGCAGTACTTC
abundance: -
j_gene: TRBJ2-7
d_gene: TRBD1
v_gene: TRBV6-2/TRBV6-3

CDR3aa: CASSIQLTGGGANVLTF
CDR3nt: TGTGCCAGTAGTATACAATTGACCGGAGGGGGGGCCAACGTCCTGACTTTC
abundance: -
j_gene: TRBJ2-6
d_gene: -
v_gene: TRBV19

CDR3aa: CASSLSGALANEKLFF
CDR3nt: TGTGCCAGCAGTTTATCGGGAGCGTTGGCCAATGAAAAACTGTTTTTT
abundance: -
j_gene: TRBJ1-4
d_gene: -
v_gene: TRBV27

CDR3aa: CASSPTRSGQPQHF
CDR3nt: TGTGCCAGTAGCCCCACAAGGTCGGGTCAGCCCCAGCATTTT
abundance: -
j_gene: TRBJ1-5
d_gene: -
v_gene: TRBV19

CDR3aa: CASSSGQTGGVDGELFF
CDR3nt: TGTGCCAGCAGCTCCGGTCAGACAGGGGGCGTCGACGGGGAGCTGTTTTTT
abundance: -
j_gene: TRBJ2-2
d_gene: TRBD1
v_gene: TRBV7-9

CDR3aa: CSASFGGGLSGTDTQYF
CDR3nt: TGCAGTGCTAGTTTCGGGGGGGGCCTAAGTGGCACAGATACGCAGTATTTT
abundance: -
j_gene: TRBJ2-3
d_gene: TRBD2
v_gene: TRBV20-1

CDR3aa: CASSPQQGRDTEAFF
CDR3nt: TGCGCCAGCAGTCCCCAGCAGGGTCGCGACACTGAAGCTTTCTTT
abundance: once
j_gene: TRBJ1-1
d_gene: -
v_gene: TRBV5-1

CDR3aa: CASSRYLSGGSYNEQFF
CDR3nt: TGTGCCAGCAGCCGGTACCTTAGCGGGGGCTCCTACAATGAGCAGTTCTTC
abundance: -
j_gene: TRBJ2-1
d_gene: TRBD2
v_gene: TRBV3-1/TRBV3-2

CDR3aa: CASSHRGQGYTEAFF
CDR3nt: TGTGCCAGCAGCCACCGGGGACAGGGTTACACTGAAGCTTTCTTT
abundance: few
j_gene: TRBJ1-1
d_gene: TRBD1
v_gene: TRBV7-8

CDR3aa: CASSQDTLGETQYF
CDR3nt: TGTGCCAGCAGTCAGGACACATTGGGGGAGACCCAGTACTTC
abundance: -
j_gene: TRBJ2-5
d_gene: -
v_gene: TRBV6-5

CDR3aa: CAISGRGQGNQPQHF
CDR3nt: TGTGCCATCAGTGGGCGGGGACAGGGCAATCAGCCCCAGCATTTT
abundance: once
j_gene: TRBJ1-5
d_gene: TRBD1
v_gene: TRBV10-3